The clone carrying this TCR beta chain showed up many times. What it binds is unknown. This CDR3 contains 16 residues. V was pared by 6 bases and J by 2 bases, with 20 bases between. Germline V CDR1 and CDR2: DFQATT, SNEGSKA (reference sequence). A J-beta primer mix and a sample-barcoded 5' primer were used in a second PCR of about 7 to 11 cycles. CDR3-containing paired-end reads numbering at least 2.5 million came from each sample. TCRdb re-derived calls from the 5' RACE reads in MiXCR, one entry per CDR3 protein. The data hold under 850,000 distinct CDR3 sequences, with roughly 40% observed a single time. This entry is derived from a study of blood T cells in healthy people across ages. Looking at the study overall: In model experiments, template switching was able to capture about one barcoded beta molecule for every two T cells that were present.

Study outcomes and limitations: Diversity estimated from one million T cells was considered an underestimate.

Sequencing used blood. This sequence was found in a man aged 18 to 35 in good health. The V gene is TRBV20-1, the J gene TRBJ2-1; D possibly corresponds to TRBD2 (6 bases). The CDR3 here is CSAERRTGEAYNEQFF. In nucleotides, the CDR3 is TGCAGTGCAGAAAGACGTACGGGGGAAGCCTACAATGAGCAGTTCTTC.